This T cell receptor beta chain originates from a study of metastatic and nonmetastatic thyroid tumors (dated by TCRdb to about 2020). Study-wide context: For patients with malignant and with benign thyroid disease, the researchers compared repertoires between peripheral blood samples and tumor or nodule tissue samples.

The germline V gene encodes CDR1 LGHDT and CDR2 YNNKEL (reference sequence). Trimming removed 8 bases from V and 2 bases from J, leaving 12 bases between the germline ends. The CDR3 contains 13 residues, cysteine and phenylalanine counted. Only the CDR3 region is kept as DNA, spanning 39 bases read in frame from base 1. To prepare the library, PCR was applied. Sequencing was performed on an Illumina HiSeq 4000. High-throughput sequencing was used to profile the TCR beta-chain CDR3 region of every patient. In the paper's pipeline: Drawing on CDR3 differences between clinicopathological groups, the researchers built a classifier meant to tell apart patients with distant-metastatic papillary thyroid cancer. Repertoire diversity was assessed with the Shannon index, and tumor-blood repertoire similarity with the Morisita-Horn index. TCRdb passed the public sequencing reads through fastp at Q25 and MiXCR, retaining productive beta sequences. TCRdb assigned the V and J calls; the authors' analysis was not used. This sample comprises approximately 22,000 clones, approximately 29% of them detected only once. Of the sample, around 14% falls within the top ten clones.

At least ten counts were recorded for this clone. Its antigen remains undetermined. Per-base qualities were not stored, and no clone one base away is much larger. Before undergoing thyroid surgery, none of the patients had been given any kind of treatment. The study retrospectively analysed patient clinical samples collected from the early 2010s to the late 2010s using T-cell receptor beta sequencing. Overall study results and their limits: TCR beta diversity was reported as significantly higher in malignant tumors than in benign nodules, in both blood and tumor samples.

Sample: blood. The V and J genes are TRBV3-1 and TRBJ2-5; TRBD2 is a possible D gene, resting on 6 matching bases. This receptor was taken from a female donor with papillary thyroid cancer or a benign thyroid nodule (not recorded which). Some clones in this sample may be carry-over from other donors' samples. The nucleotide sequence is TGTGCCAGCGGGACTCCGTTTCAAGAGACCCAGTACTTC. This is translated as CASGTPFQETQYF.